The present T cell receptor beta chain was sequenced within a study of CD8+CD57+ T cells in acquired aplastic anemia. At the level of the study: Quantities of DNA derived from sorted CD4+ and CD8+ cells averaged around 3.2 ug.

Comments on this clonotype: Its antigen is undetermined.

Before being chosen for sequencing, patients had shown CD8+CD57+ cell expansion by flow cytometry. It was genomic DNA that served as the template for profiling TCR beta VDJ and CDR3. TCRdb passed the reads through MiXCR, listing each CDR3 protein once. The table has about 160,000 distinct CDR3 sequences, around 48% seen once. Germline V CDR1 and CDR2: SEHNR, FQNEAQ (reference sequence). The CDR3 consists of 13 residues. V lost 6 bases, J lost 5 bases, and 4 bases stayed unmatched. Study outcomes and limitations: The study identified roughly 29 CD8+ CDR3 sequences shared by patients and controls.

The specimen was sorted CD4+, CD8+, or CD8+CD57+ T cells (not recorded which) from PBMCs. V is TRBV7-9 and J is TRBJ2-7; 10 positions agree with TRBD1. This receptor was obtained from a human donor with aplastic anemia. This CDR3 reads CASSGTGVDEQYF. The CDR3 nucleotides are TGTGCCAGCAGTGGGACAGGGGTGGACGAGCAGTACTTC.